Here is one TCR beta chain with its context. The data were obtained in a study of blood T cell repertoires in COVID-19. Per the germline V gene, CDR1 is LGHDT and CDR2 is YNNKEL (reference sequence). There are 14 residues in the CDR3. Trimming at V came to 3 bases and at J to 9 bases, leaving 7 bases not matched to a gene. Libraries were prepared by immunoSEQ multiplex PCR; TCRdb keeps only in-frame clonotypes and omits some of them. The sample has about 220,000 clones; approximately 85% are singletons. Material for sequencing was peripheral blood. V and J are TRBV3-1 (or the pseudogene TRBV3-2) and TRBJ2-1; 8 bases align to TRBD2. The TCR originated in a woman in her seventies with COVID-19, enrolled during active disease. CDR3 in DNA: TGTGCCAGCAGCCAGGCACTAGCGGTGTTTGAGCAGTTCTTC. Translation: CASSQALAVFEQFF.